The 5 T cell receptor beta chains below were found in one sample sequenced in a study of T cell repertoires in cytomegalovirus infection. Via MiXCR, TCRdb re-called the reads, giving one row per CDR3 protein. The data contain about 890,000 distinct CDR3 sequences, roughly a third of them seen just once; the ten biggest clones take up about an eighth. These receptors' targets are unknown. The material was cultured CD8+ T cells from PBMCs, obtained from culture after CMV antigen stimulation. Source of these receptors: a human donor in good health (CMV status not recorded). Some clones in this sample may be carry-over from other donors' samples.

This chain connects TRBV10-3 to TRBJ2-7; tentative D call: TRBD1 (6 bases). Germline assignment: CDR1 ENHRY and CDR2 SYGVKD. V was cut by 5 bases and J by 4 bases, with 12 bases left in between. This CDR3 is built from 13 residues. CDR3 amino acids: CAISSDRMYEQYV. In DNA form, the CDR3 reads TGTGCCATCAGTTCCGACAGGATGTACGAGCAGTACGTC.

On this clonotype: A much larger clone is a single base away; this may be a read error. The rearrangement uses TRBV4-1 and TRBJ1-2, with TRBD1 matching 12 bases. Germline-derived CDR1 and CDR2 are MGHRA and YSYEKL. The CDR3 has 18 residues. J lost 5 bases, V lost 2 bases, and 12 bases had no gene match. This CDR3 reads CASSQPHAGTGGHYGYTF. In DNA, the CDR3 is TGCGCCAGCAGCCAACCCCATGCCGGGACAGGGGGCCATTATGGCTACACCTTC.

The rearrangement uses TRBV15 and TRBJ1-1; D not certain. The V end was cut by 0 bases, the J end by 3 bases, with 8 bases between. The CDR3 contains 14 residues. Germline assignment: CDR1 LNHNV and CDR2 YYDKDF (reference sequence). The CDR3 here is CATSRDGGDTEAFF. The CDR3 DNA reads TGTGCCACCAGCAGAGATGGCGGGGACACTGAAGCTTTCTTT.

The chain employs TRBV27 and TRBJ2-7; D gene ambiguous. This CDR3 comprises 13 residues. Trimming left V 3 bases short and J 1 base short, with 7 bases between. Germline loops: CDR1 MNHEY, CDR2 SMNVEV (reference sequence). In DNA, the CDR3 is TGTGCCAGCAGTTTTGTAGGATCCTACGAGCAGTACTTC. It codes for CASSFVGSYEQYF.

The rearrangement joins TRBV6-1 to TRBJ1-1; 9 nucleotides agree with TRBD1. The CDR3 consists of 18 residues. The V and J ends lost 2 bases and 5 bases, in that order; junction bases with no gene match: 15. Germline lookup yields CDR1 MNHNS and CDR2 SASEGT. CDR3 in amino acids: CASSELRTGVNPRTEAFF. CDR3 DNA: TGTGCCAGCAGTGAACTGCGGACAGGGGTGAATCCTCGAACTGAAGCTTTCTTT.